This T cell receptor beta chain derives from a study of T cell repertoires in cytomegalovirus infection. Study summary: Well-studied HLA-B-restricted epitopes and recently identified HLA-C-restricted epitopes of CMV were both used in the study. Indications came from public TCR beta signatures; they pointed to CMV infection and to a matching HLA type. Study-wide points: Adding up the frequency of public TCR beta families identified people who carried CMV plus the relevant HLA.

The CDR3 is made up of 16 amino acids. V was clipped by 2 bases and J by 1 base; unmatched bases: 3. Germline V gene data show CDR1 as SNHLY and CDR2 as FYNNEI. With regard to this clonotype: The target antigen is unknown.

TCRdb redid the calling of the reads with MiXCR, one entry per CDR3 protein. The data show around 900,000 distinct CDR3 sequences, around 29% seen once. Specimen: cultured CD8+ T cells from PBMCs, collected from culture after CMV antigen stimulation. V usage is TRBV2 and J usage is TRBJ2-3; 10 nucleotides agree with TRBD2. This clonotype was sampled from a human donor in good health (CMV status not recorded). Some clones in this sample may be carry-over from other donors' samples. The CDR3 sequence: CASSENLAGGTDTQYF. Here the CDR3 DNA reads TGTGCCAGCAGTGAAAACCTAGCGGGGGGCACAGATACGCAGTATTTT.